The clone carrying this T cell receptor (beta chain) was recorded many times. The entry originates in a study of blood T cell repertoires in COVID-19. CDR1 is LGHDT, CDR2 YNNKEL, per germline (reference sequence). Trimming removed 2 bases from V and 5 bases from J, with 19 bases in between. This CDR3 region has 16 residues. Generated by immunoSEQ multiplex PCR, the TCRdb table keeps only in-frame clones and is missing some. The table lists over 110,000 clones, under 90% of them singletons, with roughly 3.7% in the top ten. The sample taken for sequencing was PBMCs or T cells enriched from blood (not recorded which). This receptor was identified in a man in his fifties or sixties in a cohort exposed to, infected with or recovered from COVID-19 (not recorded which). J is TRBJ2-7 and V is TRBV3-1 (or the pseudogene TRBV3-2); D is perhaps TRBD2 (6 bases). CDR3 DNA sequence: TGTGCCAGCAGCCAATCCCCGGGACTGGCTCGCCACGAGCAGTACTTC. As protein: CASSQSPGLARHEQYF.